This is a list of T cell receptor beta chains from one sample in a study of blood T cells in healthy people across ages. TCRdb passed the 5' RACE reads through MiXCR, listing each CDR3 protein once. The sample carries roughly 2 million distinct CDR3 sequences, about 49% recorded once. Sequencing used blood. The origin of the receptors is a woman in her forties in good health. Each CDR3 is given with its conserved first and last residue. A D gene is named only where the DNA matches it firmly. Size tells how often a clone was seen (once, few, many) or the class of an expanded clone, and some rows leave it out.

>few|TRBV7-9|TRBJ2-7|NA
TGTGCCAGCAGCTTATTGTCCAGGTCCTACGAGCAGTACTTC
CASSLLSRSYEQYF
>few|TRBV9|TRBJ2-7|NA
TGTGCCAGCAGCGTAGGAGCGCAAGGCTACGAGCAGTACTTC
CASSVGAQGYEQYF
>few|TRBV12-5|TRBJ2-1|NA
TGTGCTAGTGGTGCGGACCTAGCAGAGCAGTTCTTC
CASGADLAEQFF
>few|TRBV20-1|TRBJ1-2|NA
TGCAGTGCCACTCAGGGTGGAGGCTACACCTTC
CSATQGGGYTF
>few|TRBV20-1|TRBJ2-7|TRBD2
TGCAGTAGGAAACTAGCGGGGGGTTCCTACGAGCAGTACTTC
CSRKLAGGSYEQYF
>few|TRBV28|TRBJ2-3|TRBD2
TGTGCCAGCAGACCGACGGGGGGGCTCACAGATACGCAGTATTTT
CASRPTGGLTDTQYF
>NA|TRBV15|TRBJ1-1|NA
TGTGCCACCAGCAGTACCGGGGGGGAGGAAGCTTTCTTT
CATSSTGGEEAFF
>NA|TRBV6-5|TRBJ2-3|NA
TGTGCCAGTATGGCAGGGAACACAGATACGCAGTATTTT
CASMAGNTDTQYF
>NA|TRBV5-1|TRBJ1-2|NA
TGCGCCAGCAGCTACGACAGGACTCGTGGCTACACCTTC
CASSYDRTRGYTF
>few|TRBV29-1|TRBJ2-7|NA
TGCAGCGCTGGGTCAGCGGGCAGCTACGAGCAGTACTTC
CSAGSAGSYEQYF
>NA|TRBV6-6|TRBJ2-7|TRBD1
TGTGCCAGCATAGTGGGACAGGGAAAGGCTGACGAGCAGTACTTC
CASIVGQGKADEQYF
>NA|TRBV6-5|TRBJ2-1|TRBD1
TGTGCCAGCAGCAAGGACAGGGTTAGTGAGCAGTTCTTC
CASSKDRVSEQFF
>NA|TRBV12-3/TRBV12-4|TRBJ2-3|NA
TGTGCCAGCAGTTTAGAAGGAACGGAAGCAGATACGCAGTATTTT
CASSLEGTEADTQYF
>NA|TRBV24-1|TRBJ2-5|NA
TGTGCCTCCAGTGATTTGGGCCGGACCCAGTACTTC
CASSDLGRTQYF
>NA|TRBV5-1|TRBJ1-4|NA
TGCGCCAGCAGTTTCCTTTATGGCAATGAAAAACTGTTTTTT
CASSFLYGNEKLFF
>once|TRBV12-3/TRBV12-4|TRBJ1-5|NA
TGTGCCAGCAGTCCGTACGATCAGCCCCAGCATTTT
CASSPYDQPQHF
>NA|TRBV11-1|TRBJ2-1|NA
TGTGCCAGCAGCCCGGTAGAAAATGAGCAGTTCTTC
CASSPVENEQFF
>few|TRBV6-1|TRBJ2-3|NA
TGTGCCAGCAGTGAAGTGGGGTTTACGCAGTATTTT
CASSEVGFTQYF
>NA|TRBV20-1|TRBJ1-2|TRBD1
TGCAGTGCCCCCGGGGACAGTGACTACTATGGCTACACCTTC
CSAPGDSDYYGYTF
>NA|TRBV6-6|TRBJ2-7|NA
TGTGCCAGCAGTGACCACGGGACGTCAAGCTCCTACGAGCAGTACTTC
CASSDHGTSSSYEQYF
>NA|TRBV4-3|TRBJ1-5|NA
TGCGCCAGCAGCGAGGATCGGGAGAGCAATCAGCCCCAGCATTTT
CASSEDRESNQPQHF
>NA|TRBV10-3|TRBJ1-4|NA
TGTGCCATCAGTGAGTCGGGTGGCCGCACCGAAAAACTGTTTTTT
CAISESGGRTEKLFF
>NA|TRBV29-1|TRBJ2-3|NA
TGCAGCGTTACGGTTAGCATAAGCACAGATACGCAGTATTTT
CSVTVSISTDTQYF
>NA|TRBV7-9|TRBJ2-1|NA
TGTGCCAGCAGCCTCCGGAGACAGGACTACAATGAGCAGTTCTTC
CASSLRRQDYNEQFF
>NA|TRBV7-9|TRBJ2-5|TRBD2
TGTGCCAGCAGCCCTCCAGGGACTAGCGGGGGGCCAGTCTCAGAGACCCAGTACTTC
CASSPPGTSGGPVSETQYF
>NA|TRBV20-1|TRBJ1-6|NA
TGCAGTGCTGCTGCGGGGGCGACCTATAATTCACCCCTCCACTTT
CSAAAGATYNSPLHF
>NA|TRBV29-1|TRBJ2-5|TRBD1
TGCAGCGCCCAATTACGGACAGGGTGGGGGGAGACCCAGTACTTC
CSAQLRTGWGETQYF
>NA|TRBV27|TRBJ1-2|NA
TGTGCCAGCAGTTTATCTTCTGACGGCTATGGCTACACCTTC
CASSLSSDGYGYTF
>NA|TRBV7-2|TRBJ1-2|NA
TGTGCCAGCAGCTTGGGACCCCAGTATGGCTACACCTTC
CASSLGPQYGYTF
>NA|TRBV4-3|TRBJ2-5|NA
TGCGCCAGCAGCCAAGTTGGGCAGGGTGGGGAGACCCAGTACTTC
CASSQVGQGGETQYF
>NA|TRBV7-2|TRBJ2-1|NA
TGTGCCAGCAGCCGGGACGGGGGTTACAATGAGCAGTTCTTC
CASSRDGGYNEQFF
>NA|TRBV4-2|TRBJ2-1|TRBD1
TGTGCCAGCAACCCGGGACAGGGGGGACTAACCAACAATGAGCAGTTCTTC
CASNPGQGGLTNNEQFF
>NA|TRBV29-1|TRBJ1-2|NA
TGCAGCGTTGACCTACAGGGCGAGGGCTACACCTTC
CSVDLQGEGYTF
>NA|TRBV9|TRBJ2-1|NA
TGTGCCAGCAGCGTAGAATCTAGCCATGAGCAGTTCTTC
CASSVESSHEQFF
>NA|TRBV6-5|TRBJ2-1|TRBD2
TGTGCCAGCAGGCCTAGCGGGGGGGCCCGGGATGAGCAGTTCTTC
CASRPSGGARDEQFF
>NA|TRBV21-1|TRBJ2-6|NA
TGTGCCAGCAGCAAAATCCTGACTATGAGTACAGGGGCCCTTGGGGCCAACGTCCTGACTTTC
CASSKILTMSTGALGANVLTF
>once|TRBV6-5|TRBJ2-7|NA
TGTGCCAGCAGTTACTCATTGCAGGGTACCTACGAGCAGTACTTC
CASSYSLQGTYEQYF
>NA|TRBV12-3/TRBV12-4|TRBJ1-6|TRBD1
TGTGCCAGCAGTCTCAGGGGGGATAATTCACCCCTCCACTTT
CASSLRGDNSPLHF
>NA|TRBV6-1|TRBJ2-3|NA
TGTGCCAGCAGTGTCGATCTTGGAAGAGATACGCAGTATTTT
CASSVDLGRDTQYF
>once|TRBV12-3/TRBV12-4|TRBJ2-3|NA
TGTGCCAGCAGCCCCGCAGGGAACACAGATACGCAGTATTTT
CASSPAGNTDTQYF
>NA|TRBV7-2|TRBJ2-7|NA
TGTGCCAGCAGCTTAGACGAGACAGGCGGCTCCTACGAGCAGTACTTC
CASSLDETGGSYEQYF
>NA|TRBV24-1|TRBJ2-3|TRBD1
TGTGCCACCAGTGATCCGCGACAGGGAACAGATACGCAGTATTTT
CATSDPRQGTDTQYF
>NA|TRBV6-5|TRBJ2-7|TRBD1
TGTGCCAGCAGTTACGGCGGGACAGGGGTTTTCGAGCAGTACTTC
CASSYGGTGVFEQYF
>once|TRBV10-3|TRBJ1-2|NA
TGTGCCATCAGGGCCGGAGCTACTAACTATGGCTACACCTTC
CAIRAGATNYGYTF
>once|TRBV9|TRBJ2-3|NA
TGTGCCACAGGGCGGGGGCCAACCACAGATACGCAGTATTTT
CATGRGPTTDTQYF
>NA|TRBV7-7|TRBJ2-3|TRBD1
TGTGCTAGCAGCTTAACAGGGGAAGGCACAGATACGCAGTATTTT
CASSLTGEGTDTQYF
>NA|TRBV5-1|TRBJ2-1|NA
TGCGCCAGCAGCCAGGGGCAGCATGAGCAGTTCTTC
CASSQGQHEQFF
>NA|TRBV20-1|TRBJ2-3|NA
TGCAGTGCTAGTGCTTCGCGGGGCGGAGATACGCAGTATTTT
CSASASRGGDTQYF
>few|TRBV20-1|TRBJ2-7|NA
TGCAGTGCTCACCGAGTAGGACTCCAGTCCTACGAGCAGTACTTC
CSAHRVGLQSYEQYF